This T cell receptor beta chain appears in the sequencing data of a study of T cells after yellow fever vaccination. Findings and caveats of the study: A minor fraction of clonotypes spanned both CD4 and CD8 compartments.

Remarks on this clonotype: What it binds is not known.

Via MiXCR, TCRdb re-called the 5' RACE reads, giving one row per CDR3 protein. Of about 220,000 distinct CDR3 sequences in the sample, approximately 3% are singletons; the top ten hold approximately 3.5%. Germline-derived CDR1 and CDR2 are MNHEY and SVGAGI. This CDR3 has 14 residues. Trimming cost V 4 bases and J 7 bases; bases outside gene matches: 7. Source: CD4+ T cells sorted from PBMCs, taken 10 days after the yellow fever booster vaccination. This receptor was identified in a man younger than 35 who received the YFV17D yellow fever vaccine. This chain links TRBV6-5 with TRBJ1-5, with 7 bases lining up with TRBD1. The CDR3 sequence is CASSSTGVWQPQHF. The DNA for the CDR3 is TGTGCCAGCAGTTCTACAGGGGTATGGCAGCCCCAGCATTTT.